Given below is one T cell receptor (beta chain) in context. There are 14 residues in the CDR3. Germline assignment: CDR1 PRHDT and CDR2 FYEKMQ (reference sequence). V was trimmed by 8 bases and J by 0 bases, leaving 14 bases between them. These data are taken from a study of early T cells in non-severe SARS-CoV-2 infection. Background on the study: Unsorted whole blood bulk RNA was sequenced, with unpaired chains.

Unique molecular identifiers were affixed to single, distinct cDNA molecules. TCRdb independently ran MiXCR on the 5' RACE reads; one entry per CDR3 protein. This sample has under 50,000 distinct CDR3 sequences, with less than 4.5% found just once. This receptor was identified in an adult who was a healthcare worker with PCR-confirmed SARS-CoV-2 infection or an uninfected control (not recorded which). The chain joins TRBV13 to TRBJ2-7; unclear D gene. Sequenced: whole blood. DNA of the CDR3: TGTGCCAGCGGGGAAGGAATGAGCTCCTACGAGCAGTACTTC. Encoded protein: CASGEGMSSYEQYF.